Each of the 28 T cell receptor beta chains below was sequenced from the same sample in a study of cytomegalovirus exposure and HLA in healthy donors. Libraries were prepared by immunoSEQ multiplex PCR; TCRdb keeps only in-frame clonotypes and omits some of them. The table shows roughly 90,000 clones, with 85% occurring only once. The sample taken for sequencing was PBMCs. The source of these receptors is a man between 18 and 29 years old in good health and CMV-seropositive.

The rearrangement uses TRBV6-6 and TRBJ2-7; 11 bases match TRBD2. This CDR3 is built from 15 residues. Germline trimming cut 6 bases from V and 5 bases from J; bases unmatched to any gene: 9. Per the germline V gene, CDR1 is MNHNY and CDR2 is SVGAGI (reference sequence). The CDR3 loop reads CASRLALAGGHEQYF. The CDR3 DNA follows: TGTGCCAGCAGACTCGCCCTAGCGGGAGGACACGAGCAGTACTTC.

The rearrangement joins TRBV4-1 to TRBJ2-7; 7 nucleotides agree with TRBD2. CDR1 MGHRA and CDR2 YSYEKL come from the germline V gene. Germline trimming cut 0 bases from V and 7 bases from J; bases unmatched to any gene: 9. CDR3 length equals 15 residues. CDR3 sequence (DNA): TGCGCCAGCAGCCAAGATTGGGGGGGGGATTGGGAGCAGTACGTC. It encodes CASSQDWGGDWEQYV.

This clone was detected only a few times. The chain carries TRBV7-8 and TRBJ2-3; D is undetermined. The germline V gene encodes CDR1 SGHVS and CDR2 FQNEAQ. V gave up 5 bases and J gave up 0 bases, with 9 bases separating them. CDR3 size: 14 residues. CDR3 nucleotides: TGTGCCAGCAGCCCCTTAACTAGCACAGATACGCAGTATTTT. It encodes CASSPLTSTDTQYF.

This clone was seen more than once but under ten times. The chain joins TRBV5-1 to TRBJ2-2, with a weak D call TRBD1 (6 bases). This CDR3 is built from 15 residues. Germline V gene sequence: CDR1 SGHRS, CDR2 YFSETQ. Trimming removed 5 bases at V and 0 bases at J, with 11 bases between. Written as DNA, the CDR3 is TGCGCCAGCAGTTGGGCAGGGGCGAACACCGGGGAGCTGTTTTTT. Amino acid sequence: CASSWAGANTGELFF.

This clone was found a few times. The chain is built from TRBV5-5 and TRBJ2-2, with D maybe TRBD1 (5 bases). V lost 2 bases and J lost 7, with 12 bases in between. The CDR3 length is 14 residues. Per germline, CDR1 SGHKS and CDR2 YYEKEE (reference sequence). The CDR3 loop is CASSFRARGGELFF. The CDR3 DNA is TGTGCCAGCAGCTTCAGGGCTAGGGGCGGGGAGCTGTTTTTT.

V gene TRBV5-1 combines with J gene TRBJ1-5, with D maybe TRBD1 (5 bases). The CDR3 runs 15 residues. Trimming took 0 bases from V and 0 from J, leaving 7 bases between them. CDR1 and CDR2 (germline): SGHRS, YFSETQ. CDR3 DNA sequence: TGCGCCAGCAGCTTGGAGGGGTATAGCAATCAGCCCCAGCATTTT. Protein sequence: CASSLEGYSNQPQHF.

The chain uses TRBV28 and TRBJ2-7, with D possibly matching TRBD1 (7 bases). The CDR3 has 14 amino acids. The germline V gene has CDR1 MDHEN and CDR2 SYDVKM. Trimming removed 6 bases from V and 4 bases from J, with 16 bases in between. This CDR3 reads CASRSGGFGYEQYF. CDR3 in DNA: TGTGCCAGCAGGTCAGGGGGGTTCGGTTACGAGCAGTACTTC.

This chain connects TRBV18 to TRBJ1-4, with no clear D. CDR3 length: 13 residues. V dropped 6 bases and J dropped 8 bases, with 13 bases sitting between them. The germline gives CDR1 KGHSH, CDR2 LQKENI. CDR3 amino acids: CASSQRKGEKLFF. In DNA form, the CDR3 reads TGTGCCAGCTCGCAGCGGAAAGGAGAAAAACTGTTTTTT.

The chain recombines TRBV5-6 with TRBJ2-7; D call uncertain. V lost 0 bases and J lost 6, with 10 bases in between. This CDR3 has 13 residues. Germline V CDR1 and CDR2: SGHDT, YYEEEE. CDR3 bases: TGTGCCAGCAGCTTGGGGGCAGTTCGCGAGCAGTACTTC. Protein: CASSLGAVREQYF. Full variable domain (outside the CDR3, taken from reference TRBV5-6 and TRBJ2-7): DAGVTQSPTHLIKTRGQQVTLRCSPKSGHDTVSWYQQALGQGPQFIFQYYEEEERQRGNFPDRFSGHQFPNYSSELNVNALLLGDSALYLCASSLGAVREQYFGPGTRLTVT.

This sequence joins TRBV9 and TRBJ1-2; 10 nucleotides align to TRBD1. Per the germline V gene, CDR1 is SGDLS and CDR2 is YYNGEE. J gave up 8 bases and V 0 bases, and 10 bases lay outside the gene matches. This CDR3 contains 16 residues. The CDR3 is CASSVGIKGTGEGYTF. The CDR3 coding sequence is TGTGCCAGCAGCGTAGGGATAAAAGGGACAGGGGAAGGCTACACCTTC. The full variable domain, in which reference TRBV9 and TRBJ1-2 provide the parts outside the CDR3, is DSGVTQTPKHLITATGQRVTLRCSPRSGDLSVYWYQQSLDQGLQFLIQYYNGEERAKGNILERFSAQQFPDLHSELNLSSLELGDSALYFCASSVGIKGTGEGYTFGSGTRLTVV.

This rearrangement joins TRBV14 to TRBJ2-3, with 9 positions matching TRBD2. Germline CDR1 SGHDN, CDR2 FVKESK. There are 17 residues in the CDR3. The J segment lost 2 bases and the V segment lost 0 bases, leaving 6 bases of the junction unmatched. CDR3 residues: CASSQDPAGGPTDTQYF. Written as DNA, the CDR3 is TGTGCCAGCAGCCAAGATCCAGCGGGAGGTCCCACAGATACGCAGTATTTT.

V gene TRBV7-8 combines with J gene TRBJ2-1; 8 positions match TRBD2. There are 16 residues in the CDR3. Germline V gene data show CDR1 as SGHVS and CDR2 as FQNEAQ. V lost 4 bases and J lost 1; bases outside the gene matches: 6. In nucleotides, the CDR3 is TGTGCCAGCAGCTCTCTCACTAGCGGTTCCTACAATGAGCAGTTCTTC. It codes for CASSSLTSGSYNEQFF.

The J gene is TRBJ2-1, the V gene TRBV30; possibly TRBD2 for D (6 bases). Germline CDR1 is GTSNPN and CDR2 is SVGIG (reference sequence). V lost 0 bases, J lost 9 bases, and 12 bases lay in between. The CDR3 is 13 residues long. CDR3 region: CAWSVQSGSEQFF. CDR3 coding DNA: TGTGCCTGGAGTGTACAATCCGGGAGTGAGCAGTTCTTC.

The genes are TRBV7-3 and TRBJ1-1, with D tentatively TRBD1 (6 bases). This CDR3 comprises 14 residues. Germline CDR1 and CDR2: SGHTA and FQGTGA. Trimming took off 5 bases at V and 0 bases at J, with 10 bases between the two ends. DNA of the CDR3: TGTGCCAGCAGCCTACAGGGATTGAACACTGAAGCTTTCTTT. Its translation is CASSLQGLNTEAFF.

This sequence joins TRBV18 and TRBJ2-7; 7 bases fit TRBD1. CDR3 length: 16 amino acids. Germline CDR1 KGHSH, CDR2 LQKENI. V trimming: 2 bases; J trimming: 5 bases; junction bases outside the gene matches: 12. DNA for the CDR3: TGTGCCAGCTCACCAATAGACAGGGTGTCTAGGCACGAGCAGTACTTC. This translates into CASSPIDRVSRHEQYF.

The gene calls are TRBV19 and TRBJ2-1; D remains unclear. Germline V gives CDR1 LNHDA, CDR2 SQIVND (reference sequence). V lost 5 bases, J lost 4 bases, and 12 bases lay in between. This CDR3 has 14 amino acids. The CDR3 spells CASSGWFGYNEQFF. CDR3 nucleotides: TGTGCCAGTAGTGGGTGGTTCGGGTACAATGAGCAGTTCTTC.

This chain links TRBV11-2 with TRBJ2-7, with D maybe TRBD2 (6 bases). Germline V lookup: CDR1 SGHAT, CDR2 FQNNGV. This CDR3 is built from 16 residues. Trimming removed 1 base at V and 0 bases at J, with 13 bases between. This CDR3 reads CASSLGVRGTSYEQYF. The CDR3, as DNA: TGTGCCAGCAGCTTAGGAGTCCGCGGGACCTCCTACGAGCAGTACTTC.

The chain couples TRBV6-1 to TRBJ2-1; 7 bases line up with TRBD1. With V trimmed by 5 bases and J by 8 bases, 6 bases remained unmatched. The CDR3 length is 13 residues. Germline V gene data show CDR1 as MNHNS and CDR2 as SASEGT. This CDR3 reads CASSKTGTYEQFF. CDR3 DNA: TGTGCCAGCAGTAAGACAGGGACCTATGAGCAGTTCTTC.

The chain uses TRBV2 and TRBJ2-1; the match to TRBD1 covers 8 bases. Per the germline V gene, CDR1 is SNHLY and CDR2 is FYNNEI. V dropped 3 bases and J dropped 6; count of bases not matched to a gene: 10. This CDR3 is built from 16 residues. The CDR3 sequence: CASSDGTGPKANEQFF. In nucleotides, the CDR3 is TGTGCCAGCAGTGACGGGACAGGACCGAAGGCCAATGAGCAGTTCTTC. Full variable domain (remainder filled in from reference TRBV2 and TRBJ2-1): EPEVTQTPSHQVTQMGQEVILRCVPISNHLYFYWYRQILGQKVEFLVSFYNNEISEKSEIFDDQFSVERPDGSNFTLKIRSTKLEDSAMYFCASSDGTGPKANEQFFGPGTRLTVL.

V is TRBV19 and J is TRBJ1-5; 8 bases align to TRBD1. CDR3 size: 14 residues. Losses at the gene ends were 5 bases for V and 5 bases for J; bases not matched to a gene: 5. CDR1 and CDR2 from the germline V gene are LNHDA and SQIVND (reference sequence). CDR3 nucleotide sequence: TGTGCCAGTAGTCGGACAGGGCCACATCAGCCCCAGCATTTT. As protein: CASSRTGPHQPQHF.

The CDR3 bases are TGTGCCAGCAGTTTGGGGCTGTCAACAGGGCGACTAACCTACGAGCAGTACGTC. Its protein is CASSLGLSTGRLTYEQYV. The chain couples TRBV28 to TRBJ2-7; TRBD1 might be the D (6 bases). CDR1 and CDR2 (germline): MDHEN, SYDVKM. Trimming stripped 3 bases from V and 2 bases from J, with 23 bases between. The CDR3 is made up of 18 amino acids.

This clone was seen a few times. The genes are TRBV10-3 and TRBJ2-3; 7 nucleotides align to TRBD1. This CDR3 has 13 residues. The V and J ends lost 4 bases and 5 bases, in that order; junction bases with no gene match: 3. Per germline, CDR1 ENHRY and CDR2 SYGVKD. As DNA, the CDR3 is TGTGCCATCAGTGGACAGGGCCGAGATACGCAGTATTTT. Translation gives CAISGQGRDTQYF.

This clone was detected a few times. The V call is TRBV6-5, the J call TRBJ1-2; a possible D gene is TRBD1 (6 bases). This CDR3 is built from 12 residues. Germline CDR1 MNHEY, CDR2 SVGAGI. Trimming stripped 7 bases from V and 8 bases from J, with 14 bases between. The CDR3 is CASTGQGRGYTF. The CDR3 region has the DNA TGTGCCAGCACCGGGCAGGGGCGAGGCTACACCTTC.

The J gene is TRBJ2-1, the V gene TRBV30; possibly TRBD2 for D (6 bases). This CDR3 has 13 residues. CDR1 is GTSNPN and CDR2 is SVGIG in the germline V gene (reference sequence). Trimming took off 1 base at V and 8 bases at J, with 12 bases between the two ends. The CDR3 spells CAWSAGLDDEQFF. For the CDR3, the DNA is TGTGCCTGGAGTGCGGGACTCGACGATGAGCAGTTCTTC.

The CDR3 loop is CASSPFGMDSSYEQYF. CDR3 nucleotides: TGTGCCAGCAGTCCTTTTGGAATGGACAGCTCCTACGAGCAGTACTTC. V usage is TRBV27 and J usage is TRBJ2-7; TRBD1 is a possible D gene (6 bases). V lost 5 bases to trimming and J lost 0 bases, with 17 bases between them. The CDR3 sequence is 16 residues long. CDR1 MNHEY and CDR2 SMNVEV come from the germline V gene (reference sequence).

This CDR3 is CASSLFGQGVNTGELFF. The CDR3 DNA follows: TGTGCCAGCAGTTTATTCGGACAGGGGGTGAACACCGGGGAGCTGTTTTTT. V is TRBV27 and J is TRBJ2-2; the match to TRBD1 covers 10 bases. Germline-derived CDR1 and CDR2 are MNHEY and SMNVEV (reference sequence). The trim removed 1 base at V and 1 base at J, leaving 3 bases unmatched. This CDR3 region has 17 residues.

This chain links TRBV6-5 with TRBJ2-7; TRBD1 might be the D (5 bases). This CDR3 contains 13 residues. Trimming shortened V by 4 bases and J by 3 bases, and 10 bases separated the two germline ends. Germline V gene sequence: CDR1 MNHEY, CDR2 SVGAGI. CDR3 amino acids: CASSSQQGYEQYF. The CDR3 DNA follows: TGTGCCAGCAGTTCTCAGCAGGGCTACGAGCAGTACTTC.

CDR3 DNA sequence: TGTGCCAGCAGTTTACCGAGGAGTCGGGGACAGGGTGCTGGCTACACCTTC. Its translation is CASSLPRSRGQGAGYTF. V usage is TRBV28 and J usage is TRBJ1-2; 9 nucleotides match TRBD1. The CDR3 length is 17 residues. Trimming cost V 2 bases and J 7 bases; bases outside gene matches: 14. CDR1 and CDR2 (germline): MDHEN, SYDVKM.